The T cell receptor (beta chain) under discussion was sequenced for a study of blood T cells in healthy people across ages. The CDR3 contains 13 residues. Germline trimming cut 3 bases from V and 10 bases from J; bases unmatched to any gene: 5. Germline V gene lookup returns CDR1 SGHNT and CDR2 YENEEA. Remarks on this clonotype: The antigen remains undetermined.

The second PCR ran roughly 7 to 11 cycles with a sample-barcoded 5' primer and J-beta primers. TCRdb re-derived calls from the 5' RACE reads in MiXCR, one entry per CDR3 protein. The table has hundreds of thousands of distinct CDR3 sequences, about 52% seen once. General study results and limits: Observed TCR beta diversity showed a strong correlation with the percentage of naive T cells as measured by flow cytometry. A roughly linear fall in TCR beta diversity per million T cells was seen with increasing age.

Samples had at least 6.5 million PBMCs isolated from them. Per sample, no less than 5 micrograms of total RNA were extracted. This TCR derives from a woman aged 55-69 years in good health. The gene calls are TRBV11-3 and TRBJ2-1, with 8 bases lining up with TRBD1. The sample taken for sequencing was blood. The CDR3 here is CASSLYGTGEQFF. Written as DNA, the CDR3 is TGTGCCAGCAGCTTGTACGGGACAGGAGAGCAGTTCTTC.